This TCR beta chain was documented in a study of blood T cell repertoires in COVID-19 (dated by TCRdb to about 2020). With respect to the entire study: Samples covering the acute and convalescent phases of COVID-19 were provided by collaborators in the United States, Italy and Spain. The prospective study material was composed of cDNA or gDNA derived from T cells, B-cell-depleted T cells, or PBMCs. HLA class I and class II types, where available, came from metadata supplied by the sample provider rather than from assay-based typing. The dataset comprised deeply sampled blood TCRbeta repertoires from subjects exposed to, actively infected with, or recovered from COVID-19. A freely available public database, intended as a resource for researchers studying the immune response to SARS-CoV-2, is where the repertoires were released. A de-identified subject ID, COVID-19 status, age in years and sex were almost always included in the sample metadata. Samples were obtained from the ongoing ImmuneRACE study (first 160 participants) and from some 1,200 subjects provided by 6 global collaborators. The full study reports these points: The amount of clinical and demographic metadata varied by source and participant and was provided uncurated.

The immunoSEQ Assay, a bias-controlled multiplex PCR, was used to amplify TCRbeta CDR3 regions from genomic DNA. The original methods were these. The number of nucleated cells in each sample was estimated by amplification of reference gene primers within the assay. Sequence reads were collapsed and filtered to measure the absolute abundance of every unique TCRbeta CDR3 rearrangement. For each sample, productive Simpson clonality was calculated as the square root of Simpson's diversity index over productive rearrangements. Drawn from immuneACCESS, this table holds only the in-frame rearrangements with V and J called that TCRdb kept. Clones are partly lost; checked studies trace under half to an unresolved V gene and leave the rest unexplained. The V and J calls and the clone size are those of that table, but D and trimming were determined from the DNA. The sample has 25,000 to 40,000 clones on record, roughly 89% of them singletons. Clones ranked in the top ten supply less than 15% of the sample.

Whole blood was collected in K2EDTA tubes by collaborating institutions according to the institutions' own protocols. For TCRbeta analysis, collaborator samples were shipped as frozen whole blood, as isolated PBMCs, or as DNA extracted from either sample type. The germline V and J ends show losses of 1 base and 1 base respectively, and no gene match explains 3 bases of the junction. The germline V gene encodes CDR1 SGHNT and CDR2 YYREEE (reference sequence). Reading from cysteine to phenylalanine, the CDR3 counts 15 amino acids. Only the CDR3 portion is preserved as DNA: 45 bases, with reading frame beginning at the first base. Comment on this clone: Its specific antigen is unknown. Nothing much larger sits one base from this clone, and base qualities are not available.

The source is a man between 65 and 85 years old with active COVID-19. The chain was built from TRBV5-4 and TRBJ2-3; TRBD2 agrees with 7 junctional bases. The sequenced sample was peripheral blood. This receptor carries the CDR3 CASSLSTSGTDTQYF. The DNA reads TGTGCCAGCAGCTTGAGTACTAGCGGCACAGATACGCAGTATTTT.